Here is one T cell receptor (beta chain) with its context. Antigen: not known. This sample was taken from a study of early stage breast cancer tumors. Some clones are missing from TCRdb's copy, which holds only in-frame ones; the method was immunoSEQ multiplex PCR. The data contain under 45,000 clones, around 73% of them singletons. Whole-study results and caveats: Tumors had about 2.5-fold higher T cell density and higher clonality than adjacent normal breast tissue.

This CDR3 spans 14 amino acids. With 7 bases clipped from V and 7 bases from J, the junction kept 9 bases outside the gene matches. Per germline, CDR1 MNHEY and CDR2 SVGAGI. This sequence originates from a person aged 45 to 59 with breast cancer. The sequenced material came from blood. The chain links TRBV6-5 to TRBJ2-7; TRBD2 agrees at 11 bases. The CDR3 DNA reads TGTGCCAGCAAGGGACTAGCGGTATCCGGGGAGCAGTACTTC. This translates into CASKGLAVSGEQYF.